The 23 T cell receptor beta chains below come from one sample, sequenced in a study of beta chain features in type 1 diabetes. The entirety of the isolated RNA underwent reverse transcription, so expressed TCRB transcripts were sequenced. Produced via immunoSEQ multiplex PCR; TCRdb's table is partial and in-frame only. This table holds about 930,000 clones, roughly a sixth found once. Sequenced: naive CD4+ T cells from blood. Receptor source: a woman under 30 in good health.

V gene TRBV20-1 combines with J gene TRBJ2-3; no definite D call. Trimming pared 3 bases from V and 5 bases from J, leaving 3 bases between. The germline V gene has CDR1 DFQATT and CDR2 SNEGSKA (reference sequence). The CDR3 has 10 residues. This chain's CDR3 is CSASLDTQYF. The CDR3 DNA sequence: TGCAGTGCTAGCTTAGATACGCAGTATTTT.

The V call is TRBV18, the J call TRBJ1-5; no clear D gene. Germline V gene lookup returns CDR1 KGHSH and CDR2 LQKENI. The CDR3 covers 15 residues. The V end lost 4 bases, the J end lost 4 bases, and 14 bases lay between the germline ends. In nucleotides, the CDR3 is TGTGCCAGCTCACGGTCTGGAGGAAATAATCAGCCCCAGCATTTT. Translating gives CASSRSGGNNQPQHF.

Written as DNA, the CDR3 is TGTGCCAGCAGCGTAGGGACTAGCGGGACGGGTGAGCAGTTCTTC. This codes for CASSVGTSGTGEQFF. The V call is TRBV9, the J call TRBJ2-1; 12 bases line up with TRBD2. The trim removed 0 bases at V and 9 bases at J, leaving 4 bases unmatched. Per the germline V gene, CDR1 is SGDLS and CDR2 is YYNGEE. The length of the CDR3 is 15 residues.

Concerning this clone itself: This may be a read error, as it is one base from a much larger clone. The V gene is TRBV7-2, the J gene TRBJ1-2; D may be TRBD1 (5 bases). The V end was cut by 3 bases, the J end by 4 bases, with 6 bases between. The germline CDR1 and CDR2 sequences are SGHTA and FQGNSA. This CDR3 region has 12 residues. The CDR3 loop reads CASSFQGYGYTF. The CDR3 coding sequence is TGTGCCAGCAGCTTTCAGGGCTATGGCTACACCTTC.

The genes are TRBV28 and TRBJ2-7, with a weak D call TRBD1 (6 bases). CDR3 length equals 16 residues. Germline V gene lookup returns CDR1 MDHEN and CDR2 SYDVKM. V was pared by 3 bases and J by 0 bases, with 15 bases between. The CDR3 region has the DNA TGTGCCAGCAGTTTGAGGGGGATATCGGGCTCCTACGAGCAGTACTTC. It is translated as CASSLRGISGSYEQYF.

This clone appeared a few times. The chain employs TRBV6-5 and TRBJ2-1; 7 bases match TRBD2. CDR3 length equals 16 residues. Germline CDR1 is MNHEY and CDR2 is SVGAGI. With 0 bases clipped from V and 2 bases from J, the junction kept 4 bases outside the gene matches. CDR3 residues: CASSYSQRDPYNEQFF. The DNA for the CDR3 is TGTGCCAGCAGTTACTCTCAGCGGGACCCCTACAATGAGCAGTTCTTC.

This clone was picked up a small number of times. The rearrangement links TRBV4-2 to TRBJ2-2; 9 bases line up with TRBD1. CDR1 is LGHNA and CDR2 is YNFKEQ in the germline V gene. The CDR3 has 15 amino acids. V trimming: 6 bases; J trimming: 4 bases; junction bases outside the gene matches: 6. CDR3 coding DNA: TGTGCCAGCAGACGACGACAGGGGGTCACCGGGGAGCTGTTTTTT. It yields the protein CASRRRQGVTGELFF.

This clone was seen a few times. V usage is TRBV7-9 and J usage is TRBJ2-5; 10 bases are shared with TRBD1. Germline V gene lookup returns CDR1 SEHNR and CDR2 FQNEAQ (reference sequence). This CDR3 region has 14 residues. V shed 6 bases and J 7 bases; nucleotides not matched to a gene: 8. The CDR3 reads CASSSDRGALTQYF. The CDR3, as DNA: TGTGCCAGCAGTTCGGACAGGGGGGCTCTGACCCAGTACTTC.

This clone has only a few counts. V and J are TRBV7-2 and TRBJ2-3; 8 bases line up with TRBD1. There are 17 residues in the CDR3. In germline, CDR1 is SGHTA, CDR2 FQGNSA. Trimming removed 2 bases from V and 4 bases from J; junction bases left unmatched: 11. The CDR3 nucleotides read TGTGCCAGCAGCTTAATCGCCCCAGGACAGGGTCCAGATACGCAGTATTTT. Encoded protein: CASSLIAPGQGPDTQYF.

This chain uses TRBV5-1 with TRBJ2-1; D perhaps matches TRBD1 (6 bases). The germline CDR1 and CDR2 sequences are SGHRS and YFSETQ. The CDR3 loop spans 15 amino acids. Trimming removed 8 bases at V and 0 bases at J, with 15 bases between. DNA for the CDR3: TGCGCCAGTAGACAAACAGGGAGCTCCTACAATGAGCAGTTCTTC. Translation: CASRQTGSSYNEQFF. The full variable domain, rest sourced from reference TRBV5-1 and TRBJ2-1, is KAGVTQTPRYLIKTRGQQVTLSCSPISGHRSVSWYQQTPGQGLQFLFEYFSETQRNKGNFPGRFSGRQFSNSRSEMNVSTLELGDSALYLCASRQTGSSYNEQFFGPGTRLTVL.

The CDR3 region has the DNA TGTGCCAGCAGCTTAGCGAACGGACAGCCCCAGCATTTT. It codes for CASSLANGQPQHF. This rearrangement joins TRBV7-2 to TRBJ1-5; D not resolved. Deletions cut 0 bases from V and 7 bases from J, with 7 bases between. Per the germline V gene, CDR1 is SGHTA and CDR2 is FQGNSA. This CDR3 has 13 residues.

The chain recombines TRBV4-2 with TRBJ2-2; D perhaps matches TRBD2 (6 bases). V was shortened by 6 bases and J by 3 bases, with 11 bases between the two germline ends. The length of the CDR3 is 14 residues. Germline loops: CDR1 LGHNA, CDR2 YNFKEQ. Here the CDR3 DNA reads TGTGCCAGCAGTGCCGGGACTCACACCGGGGAGCTGTTTTTT. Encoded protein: CASSAGTHTGELFF.

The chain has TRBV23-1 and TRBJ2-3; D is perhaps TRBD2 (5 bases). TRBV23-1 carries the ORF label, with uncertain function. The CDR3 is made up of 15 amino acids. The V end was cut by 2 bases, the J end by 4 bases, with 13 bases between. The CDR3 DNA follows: TGCGCCAGCAGTCAACCCGGGGTTGGGGCAGATACGCAGTATTTT. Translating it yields CASSQPGVGADTQYF.

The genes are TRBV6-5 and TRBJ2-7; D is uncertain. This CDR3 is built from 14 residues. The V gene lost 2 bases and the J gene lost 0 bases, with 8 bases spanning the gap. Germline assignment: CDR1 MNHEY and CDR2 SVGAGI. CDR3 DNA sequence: TGTGCCAGCAGTTACGGGGTCAGCTCCTACGAGCAGTACTTC. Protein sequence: CASSYGVSSYEQYF.

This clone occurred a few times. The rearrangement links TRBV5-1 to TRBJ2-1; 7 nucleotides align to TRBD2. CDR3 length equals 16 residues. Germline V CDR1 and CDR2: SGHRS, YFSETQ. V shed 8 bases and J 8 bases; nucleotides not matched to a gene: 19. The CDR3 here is CASSKPGGRASHEQFF. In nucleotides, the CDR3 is TGCGCCAGTTCTAAACCAGGAGGGAGGGCCTCCCATGAGCAGTTCTTC. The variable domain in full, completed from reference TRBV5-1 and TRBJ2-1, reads KAGVTQTPRYLIKTRGQQVTLSCSPISGHRSVSWYQQTPGQGLQFLFEYFSETQRNKGNFPGRFSGRQFSNSRSEMNVSTLELGDSALYLCASSKPGGRASHEQFFGPGTRLTVL.

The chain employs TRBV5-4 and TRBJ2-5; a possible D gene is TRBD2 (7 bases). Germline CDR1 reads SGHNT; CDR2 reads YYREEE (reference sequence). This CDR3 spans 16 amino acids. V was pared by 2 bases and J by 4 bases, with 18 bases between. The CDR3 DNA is TGTGCCAGCAGCTTTCGTGTCTTCGGGGGGCGAGAGACCCAGTACTTC. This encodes CASSFRVFGGRETQYF.

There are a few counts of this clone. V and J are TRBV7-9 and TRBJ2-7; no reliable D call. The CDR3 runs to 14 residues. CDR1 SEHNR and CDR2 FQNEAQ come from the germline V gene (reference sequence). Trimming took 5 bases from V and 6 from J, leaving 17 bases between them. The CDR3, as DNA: TGTGCCAGCAGCCAGACTGCAGTCGTGGGCGAGCAGTACTTC. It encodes CASSQTAVVGEQYF. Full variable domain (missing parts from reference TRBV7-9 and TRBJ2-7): DTGVSQNPRHKITKRGQNVTFRCDPISEHNRLYWYRQTLGQGPEFLTYFQNEAQLEKSRLLSDRFSAERPKGSFSTLEIQRTEQGDSAMYLCASSQTAVVGEQYFGPGTRLTVT.

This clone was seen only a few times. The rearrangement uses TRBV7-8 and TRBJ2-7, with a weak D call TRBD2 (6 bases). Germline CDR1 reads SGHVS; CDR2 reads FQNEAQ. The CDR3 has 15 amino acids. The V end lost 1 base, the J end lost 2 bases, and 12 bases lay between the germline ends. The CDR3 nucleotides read TGTGCCAGCAGCTTAGTGTCGGGAGTGACCTACGAGCAGTACTTC. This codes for CASSLVSGVTYEQYF.

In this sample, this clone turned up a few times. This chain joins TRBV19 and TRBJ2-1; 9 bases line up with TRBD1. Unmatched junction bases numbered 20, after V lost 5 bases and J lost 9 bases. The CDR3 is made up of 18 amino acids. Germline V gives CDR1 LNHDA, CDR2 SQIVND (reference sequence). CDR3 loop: CASSDRLDRGVVPSEQFF. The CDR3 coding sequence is TGTGCCAGTAGTGACCGGCTGGACAGGGGCGTAGTACCCAGTGAGCAGTTCTTC.

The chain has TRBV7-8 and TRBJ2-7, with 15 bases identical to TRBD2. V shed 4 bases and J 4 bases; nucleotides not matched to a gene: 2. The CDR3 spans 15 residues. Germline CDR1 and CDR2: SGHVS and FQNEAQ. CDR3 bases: TGTGCCAGCAGCTGGACTAGCGGGAGGGCTTACGAGCAGTACTTC. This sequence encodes CASSWTSGRAYEQYF.

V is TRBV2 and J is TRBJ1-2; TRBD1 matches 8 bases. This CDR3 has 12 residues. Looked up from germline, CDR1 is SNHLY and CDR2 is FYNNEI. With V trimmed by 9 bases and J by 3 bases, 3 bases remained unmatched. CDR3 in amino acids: CARETGDYGYTF. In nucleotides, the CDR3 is TGTGCCAGGGAGACAGGGGACTATGGCTACACCTTC.

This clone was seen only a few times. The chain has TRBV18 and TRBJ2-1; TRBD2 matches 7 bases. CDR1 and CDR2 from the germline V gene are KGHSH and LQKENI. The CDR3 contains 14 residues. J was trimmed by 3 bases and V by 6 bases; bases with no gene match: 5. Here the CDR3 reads CASSERDFYNEQFF. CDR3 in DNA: TGTGCCAGCTCGGAGCGGGATTTCTACAATGAGCAGTTCTTC.

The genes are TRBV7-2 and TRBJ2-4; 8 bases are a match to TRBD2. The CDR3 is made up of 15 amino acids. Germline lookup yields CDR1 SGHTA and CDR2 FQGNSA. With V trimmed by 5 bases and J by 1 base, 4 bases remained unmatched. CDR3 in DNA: TGTGCCAGCAGCCCGGGGGGGTCGGCCAAAAACATTCAGTACTTC. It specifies CASSPGGSAKNIQYF.